This T cell receptor (beta chain) appears in the sequencing data of a study of blood T cell repertoires in COVID-19. Overall study: From T cells, B-cell-depleted T cells, or PBMCs came the material, which was cDNA or gDNA.

The junction had 6 bases not matched to a gene; V was cut back by 7 bases and J by 7 bases. The V gene's germline CDR1 is MDHEN and CDR2 SYDVKM. CDR3 length: 13 residues. Produced via immunoSEQ multiplex PCR; TCRdb's table is partial and in-frame only. The table shows around 290,000 clones, with over 75% occurring only once. The sequence was collected from a woman in her forties or fifties who had recovered from COVID-19. The rearrangement joins TRBV28 to TRBJ2-1; TRBD2 aligns across 8 bases. Sample: peripheral blood. DNA for the CDR3: TGTGCCAGCACTAGCGGGTTCTGGAATGAGCAGTTCTTC. Translation gives CASTSGFWNEQFF. Variable domain in full (rest from reference TRBV28 and TRBJ2-1): DVKVTQSSRYLVKRTGEKVFLECVQDMDHENMFWYRQDPGLGLRLIYFSYDVKMKEKGDIPEGYSVSREKKERFSLILESASTNQTSMYLCASTSGFWNEQFFGPGTRLTVL.